This T cell receptor beta chain is drawn from a study of monozygotic twins with inflammatory bowel disease. CDR3 length equals 15 residues. Germline CDR1 is SGHRS and CDR2 is YFSETQ. Added by template switching were UMIs that each held a 6-nucleotide sample barcode. TCRdb reprocessed the 5' RACE reads and reports one entry per CDR3 protein, with no DNA. The sample holds 150,000 to 200,000 distinct CDR3 sequences. The sequencing sample was made of blood. This chain uses TRBV5-1 with TRBJ1-1. The clonotype comes from a human donor with ulcerative colitis or Crohn's disease, or a healthy co-twin of an affected twin (not recorded which). Here the CDR3 reads CASSLGGRSNTEAFF. The full variable domain, completed using reference TRBV5-1 and TRBJ1-1, is KAGVTQTPRYLIKTRGQQVTLSCSPISGHRSVSWYQQTPGQGLQFLFEYFSETQRNKGNFPGRFSGRQFSNSRSEMNVSTLELGDSALYLCASSLGGRSNTEAFFGQGTRLTVV.